The clone carrying this T cell receptor beta chain was counted many times. Antigen specificity is unknown. These data come from a study of T-cell memory formation after mild COVID-19. With constant-segment primers, 5'RACE yielded cDNA libraries of TCR alpha and TCR beta that carried sample barcodes and UMIs. TCRdb called the 5' RACE reads again in MiXCR, with one record for every CDR3 protein. The sample has 470,000 or so distinct CDR3 sequences, about a sixth seen once. Study-level findings and limits: SARS-CoV-2 specificity was not confirmed for second-wave clones peaking on day 37. Largely, contracting CD4+ clones fell within CM and EM, and contracting CD8+ clones within EMRA. Clones that got smaller from day 15 to 85 had even CD4/CD8, while clones growing later tipped toward CD4+.

V was shortened by 4 bases and J by 3 bases, with 18 bases between the two germline ends. CDR3 length equals 17 residues. CDR1 and CDR2 from the germline V gene are SEHNR and FQNEAQ (reference sequence). This receptor was obtained from a man aged 18 to 30 who had mild COVID-19 (a few samples of this study predate the infection). Cell type and time point are not known. This rearrangement joins TRBV7-9 to TRBJ2-2; D uncertain. The sequencing input was PBMCs or a T cell subset sorted from them (not recorded which). CDR3 region: CASSSPGLRLDTGELFF. The CDR3 DNA follows: TGTGCCAGCAGCTCGCCGGGCCTCCGATTGGACACCGGGGAGCTGTTTTTT.